The rows below give T cell receptor beta chains drawn from one sample of a study of cytomegalovirus exposure and HLA in healthy donors. Clones were sequenced by immunoSEQ multiplex PCR, and TCRdb holds only the in-frame ones, with some missing. Altogether 150,000 or so clones are present, around 77% being singletons, with the ten largest covering roughly 1.7%. Sequencing was carried out using PBMCs. The source of these receptors is a woman aged 25 to 39 in good health and CMV-seronegative. The CDR3 runs from the conserved cysteine through the conserved F or W. D genes are given only for firm matches. Clone size is not always given. Where it is, it says once, few, many or a class for expanded clones.

.,TRBV27,.,TRBJ2-7,TGTGCCAGCAGTTCCCCTGGCGGCAGCTCCTACGAGCAGTACTTC,CASSSPGGSSYEQYF
TRBD1,TRBV12-5,.,TRBJ2-7,TGTGCTAGTGGTTTTCTCGGGACAGGGGCGTACGAGCAGTACTTC,CASGFLGTGAYEQYF
.,TRBV5-1,.,TRBJ1-4,TGCGCCAGCAGCTTGGCCGGGGGTTCAGGGGAAAAACTGTTTTTT,CASSLAGGSGEKLFF
.,TRBV19,.,TRBJ1-1,TGTGCCAGTAAGTTTGGAAGGCGCGGCGCTGAAGCTTTCTTT,CASKFGRRGAEAFF
TRBD1,TRBV29-1,.,TRBJ2-7,TGCAGCGTTGAAGTGTCAGGACAGGGGGACGAGCAGTACTTC,CSVEVSGQGDEQYF
.,TRBV25-1,.,TRBJ1-1,TGTGCCAGCAGTGAACAGGTCTCCTCAACTGAAGCTTTCTTT,CASSEQVSSTEAFF
.,TRBV9,few,TRBJ2-7,TGTGCCAGCAGCGTAGAGAGAGAGTCCTACGAGCAGTACTTC,CASSVERESYEQYF
TRBD1,TRBV6-1,few,TRBJ1-5,TGTGCCAGCAAGCAGGGGGCTGGAGAACAGCCCCAGCATTTT,CASKQGAGEQPQHF
.,TRBV27,.,TRBJ2-7,TGTGCCAGCAGTTTAGCGGGTGGTGGCGAGCAGTACTTC,CASSLAGGGEQYF
.,TRBV28,.,TRBJ1-5,TGTGCCAGCAGAAAGGACACTTATCAGCCCCAGCATTTT,CASRKDTYQPQHF
.,TRBV29-1,.,TRBJ2-1,TGCAGCGTTGAATTTGCGGGGAGCTCCTACAATGAGCAGTTCTTC,CSVEFAGSSYNEQFF
.,TRBV27,.,TRBJ2-1,TGTGCCAGCAGTCCCCCTGGGGGGATTAGGTTCTTC,CASSPPGGIRFF
TRBD2,TRBV6-1,.,TRBJ2-1,TGTGCCAGCTGTGGGCGGGAGGGAAAACCAACCTACAATGAGCAGTTCTTC,CASCGREGKPTYNEQFF
TRBD1,TRBV28,.,TRBJ1-2,TGTGCCAGCAGACCCCCGGGACAGCGACGTAAGGATGGCTACACCTTC,CASRPPGQRRKDGYTF
TRBD1,TRBV5-1,.,TRBJ1-1,TGCGCCAGCAGCCCCGGGACAGCCCGGCAGGAAGCTTTCTTT,CASSPGTARQEAFF
TRBD2,TRBV12-5,once,TRBJ2-1,TGTGCTAGTGGTTTGGAACTAGCGGGAGGGTACAATGAGCAGTTCTTC,CASGLELAGGYNEQFF
TRBD1,TRBV7-2,.,TRBJ1-1,TGTGCCAGCAGCCGACAGGGGAACACTGAAGCTTTCTTT,CASSRQGNTEAFF
TRBD2,TRBV10-3,once,TRBJ2-5,TGTGCCATCAGTGAACTAGCGGGTTATGAGACCCAGTACTTC,CAISELAGYETQYF
.,TRBV6-5,.,TRBJ2-5,TGTGCCAGCAGTTACGACAGAGCGGAGACCCAGTACTTC,CASSYDRAETQYF
.,TRBV5-1,.,TRBJ2-3,TGCGCCAGCAGCTTGTGGGCTATCCAAGGCACAGATACGCAGTATTTT,CASSLWAIQGTDTQYF
TRBD2,TRBV14,.,TRBJ2-5,TGTGCCAGCAGCCAAGTCGGCGCGGGCCTAGCGGAAACCCAGTACTTC,CASSQVGAGLAETQYF
.,TRBV7-6,few,TRBJ2-6,TGTGCCAGCGCTTGGGACTCTGGGGCCAACGTCCTGCCTTTC,CASAWDSGANVLPF
.,TRBV5-1,.,TRBJ1-1,TGCGCCAGCAGCTTGGGCTTTTTCGGGAACACTGAAGCTTTCTTT,CASSLGFFGNTEAFF
TRBD2,TRBV6-5,.,TRBJ2-3,TGTGCCAGCAGTTACTCTGCGGGGGGGTGGGATACGCAGTATTTT,CASSYSAGGWDTQYF
.,TRBV5-1,few,TRBJ1-1,TGCGCCAGCAGCTCACAGGGAAGAGAGACTGAAGCTTTCTTT,CASSSQGRETEAFF
.,TRBV29-1,.,TRBJ2-2,TGCAGCGGTGGACTGAACACCGGGGAGCTGTTTTTT,CSGGLNTGELFF
TRBD1,TRBV7-8,.,TRBJ2-7,TGTGCCAGCAGACACGGGGACAGGGCCGCTGGCTACGAGCAGTACTTC,CASRHGDRAAGYEQYF
.,TRBV7-3,.,TRBJ2-7,TGTGCCAGCAGCCAAACCGGGACTGTAGCCTACGAGCAGTACTTC,CASSQTGTVAYEQYF
TRBD2,TRBV7-2,.,TRBJ2-7,TGTGCCAGCAGCTTAGGCCCACTAGCGGGAAGGTACGAGCAGTACTTC,CASSLGPLAGRYEQYF
.,TRBV30,.,TRBJ1-2,TGTGCCTGGGACCTAGGCTATGGCTACCCCTTC,CAWDLGYGYPF
.,TRBV29-1,.,TRBJ1-4,TGCAGCGTTGATGGTCAGGGATATGAAAAACTGTTTTTT,CSVDGQGYEKLFF
.,TRBV30,.,TRBJ1-2,TGTGCCTGGAGCCCCCAGGTCCCCTATGGCTACCCCTTC,CAWSPQVPYGYPF
TRBD2,TRBV7-3,.,TRBJ2-1,TGTGCCAGCAGCTTCCACAAGCGGGAGGATAGACTCGATGAGCAGTTCTTC,CASSFHKREDRLDEQFF
TRBD1,TRBV4-1,.,TRBJ2-7,TGCGCCAGCGGGGGACAGGGGATGAGCTACGAGCAGTACTTC,CASGGQGMSYEQYF
TRBD1,TRBV11-2,once,TRBJ1-5,TGTGCCAGCAGCTTAGACGGGACAGGGAATCAGCCCCAGCATTTT,CASSLDGTGNQPQHF
.,TRBV5-1,.,TRBJ1-4,TGCGCCAGCAGCTTGACAGGGATCAGTTTAAAACTGTTTTTT,CASSLTGISLKLFF
TRBD2,TRBV2,.,TRBJ2-3,TGTGCCAGCAGTGATCGTAGCGGGGGCCCAGGGGGTACGCAGTATTTT,CASSDRSGGPGGTQYF